The rows below give T cell receptor beta chains drawn from one sample of a study of blood T cell repertoires in COVID-19. The table came from immunoSEQ multiplex PCR; TCRdb's copy has only in-frame clones and leaves some out. This sample has some 250,000 clones; around 83% occur once, and the top ten carry roughly 3.3%. The sample comprised peripheral blood. Source of these receptors: a woman between 18 and 29 years old with acute or convalescent COVID-19. Both conserved end residues are part of each CDR3. The D gene is left open where the match is weak. The size of a clone is reported for some rows only, either as once, few or many, or as a class for expanded clones.

>TRBD1|TRBJ1-6|TRBV9|.
CASSPRQGSNSPLHF
TGTGCCAGCAGCCCACGACAGGGAAGTAATTCACCCCTCCACTTT
>.|TRBJ1-2|TRBV27|.
CASSLFGTTGHGYTF
TGTGCCAGCAGTTTGTTCGGGACAACGGGTCATGGCTACACCTTC
>.|TRBJ1-2|TRBV5-1|few
CASSLGDTTPLYGYTF
TGCGCCAGCAGCTTGGGGGACACGACCCCGCTCTATGGCTACACCTTC
>.|TRBJ2-5|TRBV3-1/TRBV3-2|once
CASSQESLFGVGSQETQYF
TGTGCCAGCAGCCAAGAGTCCCTCTTCGGGGTGGGGAGCCAAGAGACCCAGTACTTC
>TRBD1|TRBJ2-1|TRBV7-8|.
CASSPQDRAAYNEQFF
TGTGCCAGCAGCCCCCAGGACAGGGCGGCCTACAATGAGCAGTTCTTC
>TRBD2|TRBJ2-1|TRBV5-4|.
CASSLAGLATNEQFF
TGTGCCAGCAGCTTGGCGGGACTAGCAACCAATGAGCAGTTCTTC
>TRBD2|TRBJ2-2|TRBV5-1|.
CASSLSGLEYTGELFF
TGCGCCAGCAGCTTGTCGGGACTAGAATACACCGGGGAGCTGTTTTTT
>TRBD1|TRBJ1-6|TRBV10-3|.
CAIRTGANSPLHF
TGTGCCATCAGGACAGGGGCCAATTCACCCCTCCACTTT
>TRBD1|TRBJ2-7|TRBV30|.
CAWSKRGRYLQSSYEQYF
TGTGCCTGGAGTAAAAGGGGGCGGTACCTGCAGTCCTCCTACGAGCAGTACTTC
>.|TRBJ2-1|TRBV2|.
CASSEAPPVFYNEQFF
TGTGCCAGCAGTGAAGCGCCTCCGGTGTTCTACAATGAGCAGTTCTTC
>TRBD1|TRBJ1-2|TRBV5-6|.
CASSLVWGQGFLGYTF
TGTGCCAGCAGCTTGGTTTGGGGACAGGGGTTCCTAGGCTACACCTTC
>.|TRBJ1-3|TRBV4-2|few
CASSQDKGLGNTIYF
TGTGCCAGCAGCCAAGATAAGGGGCTTGGAAACACCATATATTTT
>TRBD1|TRBJ2-2|TRBV7-3|.
CASSPQGQAGELFF
TGTGCCAGCAGCCCGCAAGGACAGGCCGGGGAGCTGTTTTTT
>TRBD1|TRBJ1-2|TRBV7-2|once
CASSGGTGVYGYTF
TGTGCCAGCAGCGGAGGGACAGGGGTATATGGCTACACCTTC
>.|TRBJ1-6|TRBV5-1|.
CASSGKPGDNSPLHF
TGCGCCAGCAGCGGAAAACCGGGAGATAATTCACCCCTCCACTTT
>.|TRBJ2-7|TRBV3-1/TRBV3-2|.
CASSPLSGEQYF
TGTGCCAGCAGCCCGCTCTCAGGAGAGCAGTACTTC
>.|TRBJ2-2|TRBV11-3|.
CASSLRGSNTGELFF
TGTGCCAGCAGCTTAAGGGGTTCGAACACCGGGGAGCTGTTTTTT
>.|TRBJ1-5|TRBV6-5|.
CASSPAARHQPQHF
TGTGCCAGCAGTCCGGCGGCCCGCCACCAGCCCCAGCATTTT
>.|TRBJ1-2|TRBV14|many
CASSQGRGVVGGYTF
TGTGCCAGCAGCCAAGGCAGGGGAGTGGTTGGTGGCTACACCTTC
>.|TRBJ2-5|TRBV18|few
CASSPGMDYQETQYF
TGTGCCAGCTCACCCGGAATGGACTACCAAGAGACCCAGTACTTC
>.|TRBJ1-6|TRBV6-5|once
CASSYDSPNSPLHF
TGTGCCAGCAGTTACGACAGTCCTAATTCACCCCTCCACTTT
>TRBD1|TRBJ2-3|TRBV29-1|.
CSVGQGSTDTQYF
TGCAGCGTGGGACAGGGTAGTACAGATACGCAGTATTTT
>.|TRBJ2-6|TRBV6-4|once
CASSDSIGESGANVLTF
TGTGCCAGCAGTGACTCGATCGGGGAATCTGGGGCCAACGTCCTGACTTTC
>.|TRBJ2-7|TRBV4-2|.
CASSQDLSAGPSYEQYF
TGTGCCAGCAGCCAAGATCTCTCGGCGGGACCCTCCTACGAGCAGTACTTC
>.|TRBJ1-1|TRBV10-1|.
CASSELVNTEAFF
TGCGCCAGCAGTGAGCTTGTGAACACTGAAGCTTTCTTT
>.|TRBJ1-1|TRBV6-2/TRBV6-3|.
CASSYLLQGTEAFF
TGTGCCAGCAGTTATTTACTACAGGGCACTGAAGCTTTCTTT
>TRBD1|TRBJ1-4|TRBV5-4|.
CASSLGGTGGIHGEKLFF
TGTGCCAGCAGCTTGGGGGGGACAGGGGGCATCCATGGTGAAAAACTGTTTTTT
>.|TRBJ2-2|TRBV16|.
CASSRVAGELFF
TGTGCCAGCAGCCGAGTTGCCGGGGAGCTGTTTTTT
>TRBD1|TRBJ1-3|TRBV5-1|.
CASSARQGALGNTIYF
TGCGCCAGCAGCGCAAGACAGGGTGCCCTTGGAAACACCATATATTTT
>.|TRBJ1-2|TRBV30|.
CAWSVSGMNYGYTF
TGTGCCTGGAGTGTGTCAGGGATGAACTATGGCTACACCTTC
>.|TRBJ2-1|TRBV29-1|.
CSVDGRDPSYNEQFF
TGCAGCGTTGATGGGCGGGACCCCTCCTACAATGAGCAGTTCTTC
>TRBD1|TRBJ1-1|TRBV6-2/TRBV6-3|.
CASSYGQTGDRLGTEAFF
TGTGCCAGCAGTTACGGACAGACAGGGGACCGGTTGGGCACTGAAGCTTTCTTT
>TRBD2|TRBJ2-7|TRBV6-5|.
CATSAGGHGGEQYF
TGTGCCACCTCAGCGGGAGGACATGGCGGCGAGCAGTACTTC
>TRBD2|TRBJ2-1|TRBV3-1/TRBV3-2|.
CASSQVSGRFDEQFF
TGTGCCAGCAGCCAAGTTAGCGGGAGGTTCGATGAGCAGTTCTTC
>.|TRBJ2-2|TRBV4-3|.
CASSQVFRDTTPNTGELFF
TGCGCCAGCAGCCAAGTTTTTCGGGACACTACTCCGAACACCGGGGAGCTGTTTTTT
>.|TRBJ2-7|TRBV5-6|.
CASSLVVYQTGEQYF
TGTGCCAGCAGCTTGGTCGTATACCAAACGGGGGAGCAGTACTTC
>TRBD1|TRBJ1-1|TRBV4-3|.
CASSKSGTGVSQFVFF
TGCGCCAGCAGTAAGAGCGGGACAGGGGTTTCTCAGTTCGTTTTCTTT
>.|TRBJ2-7|TRBV30|.
CAWSLEGDFYEQYF
TGTGCCTGGAGCCTCGAGGGGGATTTCTACGAGCAGTACTTC
>TRBD2|TRBJ2-5|TRBV7-2|once
CASSLAGARETQYF
TGTGCCAGCAGCCTAGCGGGAGCTAGGGAGACCCAGTACTTC
>TRBD1|TRBJ1-2|TRBV2|.
CAGDRDNYGYTF
TGTGCCGGGGACAGGGATAACTATGGCTACACCTTC
>TRBD2|TRBJ2-1|TRBV3-1/TRBV3-2|.
CASSQVRLAGEVNEQFF
TGTGCCAGCAGCCAAGTCCGTCTAGCGGGAGAGGTAAATGAGCAGTTCTTC
>.|TRBJ2-7|TRBV19|.
CASSNPRLPLYEQYF
TGTGCCAGTAGTAACCCCCGACTACCCCTCTACGAGCAGTACTTC
>.|TRBJ1-1|TRBV6-5|.
CASSYSSGSTEAFF
TGTGCCAGCAGTTACTCGAGTGGGAGCACTGAAGCTTTCTTT
>TRBD1|TRBJ1-1|TRBV28|.
CASSSGQGDTEAFF
TGTGCCAGCAGCTCAGGACAGGGAGACACTGAAGCTTTCTTT
>TRBD2|TRBJ2-7|TRBV11-2|once
CASSGRTSGHYEQYF
TGTGCCAGCAGCGGACGGACTAGCGGGCACTACGAGCAGTACTTC
>.|TRBJ2-7|TRBV5-1|.
CASRSTGRVVDEQYF
TGCGCCAGCAGATCAACAGGGCGCGTGGTGGACGAGCAGTACTTC
>TRBD2|TRBJ2-2|TRBV3-1/TRBV3-2|.
CASSPWAAGAGGELFF
TGTGCCAGCAGCCCCTGGGCAGCGGGGGCGGGCGGGGAGCTGTTTTTT
>.|TRBJ2-1|TRBV11-3|few
CASSLDRGPSSYNEQFF
TGTGCCAGCAGCTTAGATCGCGGTCCCAGCTCCTACAATGAGCAGTTCTTC
>TRBD2|TRBJ2-1|TRBV7-9|.
CASSLAGLVTNEQFF
TGTGCCAGCAGCTTAGCGGGACTAGTAACCAATGAGCAGTTCTTC
>.|TRBJ1-1|TRBV25-1|.
CASSLSLEPTGFDTEAFF
TGTGCCAGCAGTCTCTCCCTGGAACCGACAGGTTTTGATACTGAAGCTTTCTTT
>TRBD2|TRBJ2-7|TRBV27|.
CASRGISGTSGTYEQYF
TGTGCCAGCAGGGGGATTTCCGGGACTAGCGGGACCTACGAGCAGTACTTC
>.|TRBJ2-7|TRBV11-2|.
CASSPGNEQYF
TGTGCCAGCAGCCCGGGAAACGAGCAGTACTTC
>.|TRBJ1-4|TRBV27|once
CASSPAAGRLNEKLFF
TGTGCCAGCAGTCCGGCCGCGGGACGGTTGAATGAAAAACTGTTTTTT
>TRBD1|TRBJ1-2|TRBV9|once
CASSEQQGAHGYTF
TGTGCCAGCAGCGAGCAACAGGGGGCCCATGGCTACACCTTC
>.|TRBJ1-6|TRBV18|.
CASSPLESSYNSPLHF
TGTGCCAGCTCACCCCTAGAGAGCTCCTATAATTCACCCCTCCACTTT
>.|TRBJ2-7|TRBV6-2/TRBV6-3|.
CASSYGAREQYF
TGTGCCAGCAGTTACGGGGCCCGCGAGCAGTACTTC
>.|TRBJ2-7|TRBV13|once
CASSRSLFRASAGSYEQYF
TGTGCCAGCAGCCGCTCTCTCTTCCGGGCCTCGGCGGGGTCATACGAGCAGTACTTC